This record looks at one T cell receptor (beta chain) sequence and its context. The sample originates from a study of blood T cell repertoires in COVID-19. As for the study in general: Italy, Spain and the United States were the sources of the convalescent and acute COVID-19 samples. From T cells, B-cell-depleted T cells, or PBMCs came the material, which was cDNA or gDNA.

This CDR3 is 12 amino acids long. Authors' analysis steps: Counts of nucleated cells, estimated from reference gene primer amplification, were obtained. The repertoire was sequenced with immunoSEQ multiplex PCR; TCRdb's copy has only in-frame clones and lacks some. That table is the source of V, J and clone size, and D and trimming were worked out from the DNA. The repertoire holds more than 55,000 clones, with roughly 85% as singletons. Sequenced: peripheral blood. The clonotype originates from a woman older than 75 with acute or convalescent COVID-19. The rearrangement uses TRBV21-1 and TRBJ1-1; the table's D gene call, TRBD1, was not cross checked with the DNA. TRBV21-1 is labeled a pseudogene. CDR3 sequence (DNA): TGTGCCAGAACGACAGGGCCCACTGAAGCTTTCTTT. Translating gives CARTTGPTEAFF.